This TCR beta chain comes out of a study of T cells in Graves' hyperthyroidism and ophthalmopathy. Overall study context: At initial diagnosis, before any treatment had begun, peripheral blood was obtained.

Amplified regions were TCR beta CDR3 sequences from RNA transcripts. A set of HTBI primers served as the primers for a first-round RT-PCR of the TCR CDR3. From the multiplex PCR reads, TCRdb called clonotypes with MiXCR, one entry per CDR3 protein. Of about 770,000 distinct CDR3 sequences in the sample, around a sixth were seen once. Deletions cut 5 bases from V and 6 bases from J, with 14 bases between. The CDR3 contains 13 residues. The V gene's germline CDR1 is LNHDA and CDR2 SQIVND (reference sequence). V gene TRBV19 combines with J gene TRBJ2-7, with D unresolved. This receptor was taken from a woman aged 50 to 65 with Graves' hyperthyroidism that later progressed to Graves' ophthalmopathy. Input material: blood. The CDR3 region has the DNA TGTGCCAGTAGTTCCCGAACCTTTACCGAGCAGTACTTC. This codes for CASSSRTFTEQYF. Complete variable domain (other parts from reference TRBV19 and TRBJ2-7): DGGITQSPKYLFRKEGQNVTLSCEQNLNHDAMYWYRQDPGQGLRLIYYSQIVNDFQKGDIAEGYSVSREKKESFPLTVTSAQKNPTAFYLCASSSRTFTEQYFGPGTRLTVT.